This paragraph reports one T cell receptor (beta chain). Germline V gene sequence: CDR1 MGHRA, CDR2 YSYEKL. The CDR3 runs 15 residues. The V end lost 1 base, the J end lost 0 bases, and 7 bases lay between the germline ends. The data originate from a study of OX40 agonist ivuxolimab in advanced cancers. Study summary: Ivuxolimab, an antibody acting as an agonist of OX40 (CD134), was used to treat patients.

The assay was immunoSEQ multiplex PCR, and TCRdb's table has in-frame clones only and misses some. The sample lists some 98,000 clones; around nine tenths were seen once. This sequence was found in an adult with an advanced solid tumor such as melanoma, head and neck, liver or kidney cancer. Sample: CD4+ or CD8+ T cells sorted from blood, taken in a trial of the OX40 agonist ivuxolimab. The chain couples TRBV4-1 to TRBJ1-5, with D unclear. CDR3 protein: CASSQVAYSNQPQHF. CDR3 sequence (DNA): TGCGCCAGCAGCCAAGTGGCATATAGCAATCAGCCCCAGCATTTT.